These 5 T cell receptor beta chains were all obtained from the same sample, sequenced in a study of low-dose radiotherapy and immunotherapy resistance in tumors. This sample's time point: before trial treatment. With TRAV- and TRBV-specific primers, first-strand cDNA was made, covering the alpha and beta chains. A roughly 20-cycle PCR with a constant-region primer and V-primer adapter amplified TCRs. TCRdb redid the calling of the reads with MiXCR, one entry per CDR3 protein. In the table there are some 82,000 distinct CDR3 sequences, approximately 20% of which are singletons. This material consisted of PBMCs, taken before treatment. The receptors stem from a male donor with prostate cancer.

A note on this clonotype: The junction does not match germline at one end; this may be a read error. The CDR3 region has the DNA TGTGCCATCAGCTCCGTGGGCCTGGCGCAAGAGTCCCAGTACTTC. As protein: CAISSVGLAQESQYF. The chain is built from TRBV28 and TRBJ2-5; D not certain. Germline CDR1 MDHEN, CDR2 SYDVKM. The CDR3 covers 15 residues.

This clonotype was seen ten or more times. DNA of the CDR3: TGCGCCAGCAGCTTGCAAGGGACTACCCGAGCCAATGAGCAGTTCTTC. It encodes CASSLQGTTRANEQFF. The chain couples TRBV5-1 to TRBJ2-1; 7 bases match TRBD2. The V gene's germline CDR1 is SGHRS and CDR2 YFSETQ. V shed 1 base and J 6 bases; nucleotides not matched to a gene: 10. The CDR3 consists of 16 residues.

This clonotype has only one observation. This likely came from a read error, as a far larger clone is one base away. The chain combines TRBV6-5 with TRBJ2-1; D perhaps matches TRBD2 (5 bases). The CDR3 has 12 amino acids. Germline assignment: CDR1 MNHEY and CDR2 SVGAGI. CDR3 sequence reads: CGSSLTGDEQFF. As DNA, the CDR3 is TGTGGCAGCAGTCTGACCGGGGATGAGCAGTTCTTC.

This clonotype was seen at least ten times. This rearrangement joins TRBV4-3 to TRBJ2-7, with D unresolved. V shed 1 base and J shed 3 bases, with 10 bases lying between them. Germline CDR1 is LGHNA and CDR2 is YSLEER. The CDR3 loop spans 14 amino acids. CDR3 bases: TGCGCCAGCAGCCAAGCCGGGTCTAACTACGAGCAGTACTTC. Its protein product is CASSQAGSNYEQYF.

This clonotype was counted many times. The chain carries TRBV20-1 and TRBJ2-1; the D call may be TRBD1 or TRBD2 (6 bases each). CDR1 and CDR2 from the germline V gene are DFQATT and SNEGSKA (reference sequence). V lost 7 bases and J lost 7, with 14 bases in between. CDR3 length equals 12 residues. Here the CDR3 reads CSVAIGGNEQFF. CDR3 DNA sequence: TGCAGTGTCGCAATAGGGGGGAATGAGCAGTTCTTC.